The 16 T cell receptor beta chains reported below all come from one sample, sequenced in a study of response to subunit inactivated influenza vaccine. MiXCR was run by TCRdb on the RT-PCR reads, yielding one entry per CDR3 protein. The data hold 250,000 to 350,000 distinct CDR3 sequences, with roughly 20% observed a single time. The sample was PBMCs from blood, taken about 20 months after vaccination. All receptors come from a man in his fifties or sixties who received an inactivated influenza vaccine.

This clonotype has a count of ten or more. This chain uses TRBV5-1 with TRBJ1-2; possible D gene TRBD1, 6 bases. Germline V gene data show CDR1 as SGHRS and CDR2 as YFSETQ. The ends were cut back, 3 bases at V and 4 bases at J, with 13 bases in the middle. The CDR3 length is 14 residues. CDR3 loop: CASSSTGTTYGYTF. The CDR3 coding sequence is TGCGCCAGCAGCTCGACCGGGACAACCTATGGCTACACCTTC.

The chain carries TRBV7-9 and TRBJ2-5, with 8 positions matching TRBD1. Looked up from germline, CDR1 is SEHNR and CDR2 is FQNEAQ (reference sequence). CDR3 length equals 15 residues. With 2 bases clipped from V and 9 bases from J, the junction kept 11 bases outside the gene matches. The CDR3 region is CASSLSLRGREAQYF. CDR3 DNA sequence: TGTGCCAGCAGCTTATCGCTCAGGGGGCGCGAGGCCCAGTACTTC.

This clonotype has ten or more counts. This rearrangement joins TRBV20-1 to TRBJ1-1, with a possible D match to TRBD1 (5 bases). The length of the CDR3 is 13 residues. Germline V gives CDR1 DFQATT, CDR2 SNEGSKA (reference sequence). Trimming removed 0 bases from V and 7 bases from J, with 12 bases in between. The CDR3 sequence is CSARDSRVGEAFF. DNA for the CDR3: TGCAGTGCTAGAGATAGCAGGGTCGGTGAAGCTTTCTTT.

In this sample, this clonotype turned up many times. The genes are TRBV6-5 and TRBJ2-7, with 8 bases identical to TRBD1. The trim removed 4 bases at V and 3 bases at J, leaving 11 bases unmatched. Germline-derived CDR1 and CDR2 are MNHEY and SVGAGI. The CDR3 spans 16 residues. The chain's CDR3 is CASSSPPGQGVYEQYF. CDR3 DNA: TGTGCCAGCAGTTCTCCTCCTGGACAGGGAGTCTACGAGCAGTACTTC.

The V call is TRBV11-2, the J call TRBJ2-5; D may be TRBD1 or TRBD2 (7 bases each). The CDR3 spans 15 residues. Germline CDR1 reads SGHAT; CDR2 reads FQNNGV. V shed 0 bases and J shed 4 bases, with 12 bases lying between them. CDR3 DNA: TGTGCCAGCAGCTTAGATCAGGGGGGGCGAGAGACCCAGTACTTC. Protein: CASSLDQGGRETQYF. The complete variable domain, with remaining parts taken from reference TRBV11-2 and TRBJ2-5, reads EAGVAQSPRYKIIEKRQSVAFWCNPISGHATLYWYQQILGQGPKLLIQFQNNGVVDDSQLPKDRFSAERLKGVDSTLKIQPAKLEDSAVYLCASSLDQGGRETQYFGPGTRLLVL.

The CDR3 here is CATSDSGGPGNTIYF. Written as DNA, the CDR3 is TGTGCCACCAGTGATTCAGGGGGCCCTGGAAACACCATATATTTT. V and J are TRBV24-1 and TRBJ1-3; TRBD1 matches at 8 bases. V gave up 2 bases and J gave up 2 bases; unmatched junction bases: 1. The germline V gene has CDR1 KGHDR and CDR2 SFDVKD. The CDR3 covers 15 residues.

The chain has TRBV20-1 and TRBJ2-7, with D perhaps TRBD2 (6 bases). The CDR3 sequence is 14 residues long. V lost 4 bases and J lost 4, with 17 bases in between. Germline V gene lookup returns CDR1 DFQATT and CDR2 SNEGSKA (reference sequence). The CDR3 is CSAKMTRMVYEQYF. The CDR3 DNA follows: TGCAGTGCTAAAATGACTAGAATGGTTTACGAGCAGTACTTC.

The rearrangement uses TRBV28 and TRBJ1-6; 7 bases fit TRBD1. V trimming: 6 bases; J trimming: 5 bases; junction bases outside the gene matches: 7. This CDR3 contains 15 residues. Germline values: CDR1 MDHEN, CDR2 SYDVKM. The CDR3 region is CASRRQGGNNSPLHF. CDR3 sequence (DNA): TGTGCCAGCAGGCGACAGGGTGGTAATAATTCACCCCTCCACTTT. Combining the CDR3 with reference TRBV28 and TRBJ1-6 gives the whole variable domain DVKVTQSSRYLVKRTGEKVFLECVQDMDHENMFWYRQDPGLGLRLIYFSYDVKMKEKGDIPEGYSVSREKKERFSLILESASTNQTSMYLCASRRQGGNNSPLHFGNGTRLTVT.

The chain has TRBV7-2 and TRBJ2-3; D is undetermined. The CDR3 loop spans 14 amino acids. V was pared by 0 bases and J by 5 bases, with 9 bases between. CDR1 is SGHTA and CDR2 is FQGNSA in the germline V gene. As DNA, the CDR3 is TGTGCCAGCAGCTTAGCGAGTGGGATAGATACGCAGTATTTT. Its protein product is CASSLASGIDTQYF.

This chain connects TRBV7-9 to TRBJ2-1, with TRBD2 matching 8 bases. The germline gives CDR1 SEHNR, CDR2 FQNEAQ (reference sequence). The CDR3 has 12 residues. The V segment lost 4 bases and the J segment 8 bases; nucleotides outside the gene matches: 1. The chain's CDR3 is CASSSRGDEQFF. CDR3 in DNA: TGTGCCAGCAGCTCGCGGGGGGATGAGCAGTTCTTC.

This rearrangement joins TRBV4-1 to TRBJ2-1; 8 positions match TRBD2. The CDR3 length is 15 residues. The V gene end was trimmed by 0 bases and the J gene end by 11 bases; junction bases not matched to a gene: 9. The germline CDR1 and CDR2 sequences are MGHRA and YSYEKL. This CDR3 is CASSQEGNGRGKQFF. CDR3 sequence (DNA): TGCGCCAGCAGCCAAGAGGGCAACGGGAGGGGGAAGCAGTTCTTC.

The table lists this clonotype with many counts. The rearrangement joins TRBV7-9 to TRBJ1-4; 12 bases match TRBD1. The CDR3 has 16 residues. The J segment lost 6 bases and the V segment lost 5 bases, leaving 7 bases of the junction unmatched. Germline V CDR1 and CDR2: SEHNR, FQNEAQ (reference sequence). The CDR3, as DNA: TGTGCCAGCAGCACCGGGACAGGGGGCGGGCATGAAAAACTGTTTTTT. Translation: CASSTGTGGGHEKLFF.

The CDR3 sequence is CASSIGQGTIQYF. The CDR3 DNA follows: TGTGCCAGCAGTATCGGACAGGGAACAATCCAGTACTTC. The J gene is TRBJ2-5, the V gene TRBV12-3 or TRBV12-4; 8 bases line up with TRBD1. Losses at the gene ends were 5 bases for V and 10 bases for J; bases not matched to a gene: 9. The CDR3 length is 13 residues.

In its sample, this clonotype was seen many times. V is TRBV11-2 and J is TRBJ1-2; D is unresolved. The CDR3 is 14 amino acids. Trimming shortened V by 1 base and J by 3 bases, and 9 bases separated the two germline ends. CDR1 and CDR2 (germline): SGHAT, FQNNGV. CDR3 sequence (DNA): TGTGCCAGCAGCTTAGGTGGGTCGGACTATGGCTACACCTTC. It translates to CASSLGGSDYGYTF. The full variable domain, its missing parts supplied by reference TRBV11-2 and TRBJ1-2, is EAGVAQSPRYKIIEKRQSVAFWCNPISGHATLYWYQQILGQGPKLLIQFQNNGVVDDSQLPKDRFSAERLKGVDSTLKIQPAKLEDSAVYLCASSLGGSDYGYTFGSGTRLTVV.

This clonotype was seen many times. The chain carries TRBV20-1 and TRBJ2-1; 12 bases fit TRBD2. The CDR3 contains 15 residues. After removal of 6 bases from V and 3 bases from J, the junction contained 6 bases not matched to a gene. Germline assignment: CDR1 DFQATT and CDR2 SNEGSKA (reference sequence). Written as DNA, the CDR3 is TGCAGTGCGAAACTAGCGGGGGGCCGCTACAATGAGCAGTTCTTC. It yields the protein CSAKLAGGRYNEQFF.

The chain carries TRBV6-2 or TRBV6-3 and TRBJ2-7; D gene unclear. This CDR3 has 14 residues. Between the trimmed V and J ends, which lost 6 bases and 4 bases, there was a span of 16 bases. Germline V gives CDR1 MNHEY, CDR2 SVGEGT. The CDR3 DNA follows: TGTGCCAGCAGGAGGCCACAGCTAAGTTACGAGCAGTACTTC. Translation: CASRRPQLSYEQYF.